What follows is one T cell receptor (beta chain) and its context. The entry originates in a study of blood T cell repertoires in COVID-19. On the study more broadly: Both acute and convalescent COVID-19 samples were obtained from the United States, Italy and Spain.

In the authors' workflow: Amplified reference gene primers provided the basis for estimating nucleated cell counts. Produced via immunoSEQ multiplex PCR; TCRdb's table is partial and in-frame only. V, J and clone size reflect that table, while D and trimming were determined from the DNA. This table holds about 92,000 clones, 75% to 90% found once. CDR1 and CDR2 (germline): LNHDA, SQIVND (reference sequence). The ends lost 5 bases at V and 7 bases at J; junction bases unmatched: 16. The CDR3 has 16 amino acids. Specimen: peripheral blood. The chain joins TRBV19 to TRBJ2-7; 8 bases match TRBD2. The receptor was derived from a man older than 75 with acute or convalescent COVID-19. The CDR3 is CASSHPGTRVVGEQYF. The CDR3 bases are TGTGCCAGTAGTCACCCCGGGACTAGGGTCGTGGGAGAGCAGTACTTC. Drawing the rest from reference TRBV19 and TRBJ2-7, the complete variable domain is DGGITQSPKYLFRKEGQNVTLSCEQNLNHDAMYWYRQDPGQGLRLIYYSQIVNDFQKGDIAEGYSVSREKKESFPLTVTSAQKNPTAFYLCASSHPGTRVVGEQYFGPGTRLTVT.